Listed here are 25 T cell receptor beta chains from one sample, sequenced in a study of cytomegalovirus exposure and HLA in healthy donors. The method was immunoSEQ multiplex PCR; TCRdb's version includes in-frame clones alone and lacks a portion of them. Among about 71,000 clones listed, approximately 94% were seen once. The sequenced sample was PBMCs. Receptor source: a woman between 18 and 29 years old in good health and CMV-seronegative.

This chain links TRBV11-2 with TRBJ1-4; D gene ambiguous. CDR3 length: 15 residues. Looked up from germline, CDR1 is SGHAT and CDR2 is FQNNGV. With 7 bases removed from V and 6 bases from J, the gap between germline ends came to 18 bases. CDR3 loop: CASNPTGGGYEKLFF. The CDR3 region has the DNA TGTGCCAGCAACCCCACGGGCGGAGGATATGAAAAACTGTTTTTT.

The rearrangement uses TRBV6-4 and TRBJ2-3, with 14 positions matching TRBD2. This CDR3 is built from 16 residues. CDR1 MRHNA and CDR2 SNTAGT come from the germline V gene. V shed 0 bases and J 6 bases; nucleotides not matched to a gene: 2. In DNA form, the CDR3 reads TGTGCCAGCAGTGACTCGACTAGCGGGGGGGTTGATACGCAGTATTTT. This sequence encodes CASSDSTSGGVDTQYF.

This clone was picked up one time. The rearrangement links TRBV5-4 to TRBJ2-5, with 10 bases lining up with TRBD1. Trimming cost V 0 bases and J 5 bases; bases outside gene matches: 7. Germline V gene data show CDR1 as SGHNT and CDR2 as YYREEE (reference sequence). The CDR3 runs to 16 residues. CDR3 protein: CASSLGDRGVGETQYF. CDR3 bases: TGTGCCAGCAGCTTGGGGGACAGGGGCGTAGGGGAGACCCAGTACTTC.

This chain links TRBV27 with TRBJ1-6; TRBD1 aligns across 7 bases. The J segment lost 9 bases and the V segment lost 5 bases, leaving 1 base of the junction unmatched. The germline V gene encodes CDR1 MNHEY and CDR2 SMNVEV (reference sequence). This CDR3 is 12 amino acids long. The CDR3 region has the DNA TGTGCCAGCAGTACAGGGGCTTCACCCCTCCACTTT. Its protein product is CASSTGASPLHF.

The rearrangement links TRBV9 to TRBJ1-2; 10 nucleotides agree with TRBD1. The CDR3 runs 15 residues. Germline V gene sequence: CDR1 SGDLS, CDR2 YYNGEE. V trimming: 3 bases; J trimming: 4 bases; junction bases outside the gene matches: 6. This CDR3 is CASSADRGRGYGYTF. DNA of the CDR3: TGTGCCAGCAGCGCTGACAGGGGGCGCGGCTATGGCTACACCTTC. Full variable domain (outside the CDR3, taken from reference TRBV9 and TRBJ1-2): DSGVTQTPKHLITATGQRVTLRCSPRSGDLSVYWYQQSLDQGLQFLIQYYNGEERAKGNILERFSAQQFPDLHSELNLSSLELGDSALYFCASSADRGRGYGYTFGSGTRLTVV.

In this sample, this clone turned up once. The chain has TRBV7-9 and TRBJ2-3, with TRBD1 matching 8 bases. V was pared by 4 bases and J by 3 bases, with 6 bases of the junction left unmatched. In germline, CDR1 is SEHNR, CDR2 FQNEAQ (reference sequence). This CDR3 is 15 amino acids long. CDR3 coding DNA: TGTGCCAGCAGCTCGACAGGGGCGTATACAGATACGCAGTATTTT. It translates to CASSSTGAYTDTQYF.

The rearrangement links TRBV7-9 to TRBJ2-3, with TRBD2 as a possible D gene (6 bases). The CDR3 is made up of 14 amino acids. Trimming shortened V by 5 bases and J by 7 bases, and 16 bases separated the two germline ends. From germline, CDR1 is SEHNR and CDR2 FQNEAQ (reference sequence). This chain's CDR3 is CASSKDTSRHTQYF. DNA for the CDR3: TGTGCCAGCAGCAAAGATACTAGCCGGCATACGCAGTATTTT.

The chain links TRBV27 to TRBJ1-1; 7 bases line up with TRBD1. This CDR3 region has 17 residues. V gave up 0 bases and J gave up 5 bases; unmatched junction bases: 12. The V gene's germline CDR1 is MNHEY and CDR2 SMNVEV (reference sequence). This CDR3 is CASSLSGQEIRRTEAFF. The CDR3 bases are TGTGCCAGCAGTTTATCCGGACAGGAGATCCGTAGGACTGAAGCTTTCTTT.

The rearrangement joins TRBV29-1 to TRBJ2-1; 9 bases align to TRBD2. The CDR3 totals 16 residues. The germline CDR1 and CDR2 sequences are SQVTM and ANQGSEA. The V segment lost 3 bases and the J segment 9 bases; nucleotides outside the gene matches: 15. CDR3 loop: CSVEFRVGGRAPEQFF. The CDR3, as DNA: TGCAGCGTTGAGTTTAGGGTGGGCGGGAGGGCCCCTGAGCAGTTCTTC.

CDR3 coding DNA: TGTGCCAGTAGTACCCGAGCGGGGGGTGTATACAATGAGCAGTTCTTC. This encodes CASSTRAGGVYNEQFF. The genes are TRBV19 and TRBJ2-1, with 9 bases aligning to TRBD2. This CDR3 spans 16 amino acids. Germline-derived CDR1 and CDR2 are LNHDA and SQIVND (reference sequence). V lost 4 bases to trimming and J lost 4 bases; unmatched junction nucleotides: 8.

J is TRBJ2-7 and V is TRBV28, with 9 bases that match TRBD1. With 7 bases clipped from V and 0 bases from J, the junction kept 7 bases outside the gene matches. The length of the CDR3 is 15 residues. Germline CDR1 reads MDHEN; CDR2 reads SYDVKM. Here the CDR3 DNA reads TGTGCCAGCACCCTCGGACAGGGGAACTCCTACGAGCAGTACTTC. As protein: CASTLGQGNSYEQYF.

V is TRBV5-1 and J is TRBJ2-3, with 12 bases identical to TRBD2. CDR1 is SGHRS, CDR2 YFSETQ, per germline. The CDR3 is 15 residues long. Trimming at V came to 3 bases and at J to 4 bases, leaving 3 bases not matched to a gene. Here the CDR3 reads CASSSSGGAPDTQYF. CDR3 in DNA: TGCGCCAGCAGCTCTAGCGGGGGGGCCCCAGATACGCAGTATTTT.

This chain connects TRBV19 to TRBJ2-5, with 8 bases identical to TRBD1. The CDR3 length is 14 residues. The germline V gene has CDR1 LNHDA and CDR2 SQIVND (reference sequence). With V trimmed by 6 bases and J by 3 bases, 6 bases remained unmatched. This chain's CDR3 is CASSSGQGEETQYF. Here the CDR3 DNA reads TGTGCCAGTAGCTCAGGACAGGGTGAAGAGACCCAGTACTTC.

V and J are TRBV5-5 and TRBJ1-1; D not certain. CDR3 length equals 12 residues. Germline CDR1 is SGHKS and CDR2 is YYEKEE (reference sequence). Trimming left V 3 bases short and J 6 bases short, with 9 bases between. The CDR3 is CASSSSGPEAFF. CDR3 in DNA: TGTGCCAGCAGCTCCTCCGGTCCTGAAGCTTTCTTT.

The chain recombines TRBV4-2 with TRBJ1-5; the match to TRBD1 covers 9 bases. This CDR3 is built from 16 residues. V lost 4 bases, J lost 5 bases, and 9 bases stayed unmatched. Germline V gene lookup returns CDR1 LGHNA and CDR2 YNFKEQ. In DNA form, the CDR3 reads TGTGCCAGCAGCCCAAACGACCGGACAGGGGATCAGCCCCAGCATTTT. It encodes CASSPNDRTGDQPQHF.

The genes are TRBV19 and TRBJ1-5; 12 nucleotides match TRBD1. The CDR3 covers 14 residues. J lost 7 bases, V lost 5 bases, and 3 bases had no gene match. The germline gives CDR1 LNHDA, CDR2 SQIVND (reference sequence). The CDR3 nucleotides read TGTGCCAGTAGTCCGGGACAGGGGGCACAGCCCCAGCATTTT. Protein sequence: CASSPGQGAQPQHF. Together with reference TRBV19 and TRBJ1-5, the CDR3 gives the full variable domain: DGGITQSPKYLFRKEGQNVTLSCEQNLNHDAMYWYRQDPGQGLRLIYYSQIVNDFQKGDIAEGYSVSREKKESFPLTVTSAQKNPTAFYLCASSPGQGAQPQHFGDGTRLSIL.

The genes are TRBV10-3 and TRBJ2-7; 9 bases are shared with TRBD2. The V segment lost 0 bases and the J segment 2 bases; nucleotides outside the gene matches: 8. Germline values: CDR1 ENHRY, CDR2 SYGVKD. The CDR3 length is 17 residues. The chain's CDR3 is CAISESIGQREAYEQYF. Written as DNA, the CDR3 is TGTGCCATCAGTGAGTCGATAGGCCAGCGGGAGGCCTACGAGCAGTACTTC.

This chain links TRBV7-2 with TRBJ1-5, with 12 positions matching TRBD1. Trimming removed 5 bases from V and 2 bases from J; junction bases left unmatched: 1. The CDR3 loop spans 15 amino acids. Germline V lookup: CDR1 SGHTA, CDR2 FQGNSA. This CDR3 is CASSRDRGRNQPQHF. In DNA, the CDR3 is TGTGCCAGCAGCCGGGACAGGGGGCGCAATCAGCCCCAGCATTTT.

This clone has just one count. The V and J genes are TRBV4-2 and TRBJ2-5, with D possibly being TRBD1 (7 bases). This CDR3 spans 17 amino acids. Germline values: CDR1 LGHNA, CDR2 YNFKEQ. The V gene lost 4 bases and the J gene lost 7 bases, with 25 bases spanning the gap. CDR3 sequence (DNA): TGTGCCAGCAGCCCCTCCCGACAGGGTACTACTAGCCCGACCCAGTACTTC. Protein sequence: CASSPSRQGTTSPTQYF.

V and J are TRBV4-2 and TRBJ1-5; no firm D call. CDR3 length equals 14 residues. Per germline, CDR1 LGHNA and CDR2 YNFKEQ. The V end was cut by 0 bases, the J end by 0 bases, with 3 bases between. The CDR3 spells CASSQEYSNQPQHF. In DNA form, the CDR3 reads TGTGCCAGCAGCCAAGAGTATAGCAATCAGCCCCAGCATTTT.

The rearrangement uses TRBV5-6 and TRBJ2-7; D is unclear. The CDR3 has 14 residues. Per the germline V gene, CDR1 is SGHDT and CDR2 is YYEEEE. The V end was cut by 1 base, the J end by 2 bases, with 10 bases between. CDR3 coding DNA: TGTGCCAGCAGCTTGATCGACACCCCCTACGAGCAGTACTTC. Amino acid sequence: CASSLIDTPYEQYF.

The gene calls are TRBV6-5 and TRBJ2-1, with TRBD2 matching 7 bases. CDR1 MNHEY and CDR2 SVGAGI come from the germline V gene. V dropped 4 bases and J dropped 9; count of bases not matched to a gene: 12. The CDR3 spans 15 residues. CDR3 in amino acids: CASSSRAGVNREQFF. The CDR3 bases are TGTGCCAGCAGTTCTCGGGCGGGAGTGAATCGTGAGCAGTTCTTC.

The table lists this clone with a count of one. This rearrangement joins TRBV7-9 to TRBJ2-4; D is ambiguous. The V and J ends lost 5 bases and 0 bases respectively, with 14 bases between them. This CDR3 region has 16 residues. Germline CDR1 reads SEHNR; CDR2 reads FQNEAQ (reference sequence). CDR3: CASSHQIALAKNIQYF. CDR3 coding DNA: TGTGCCAGCAGCCACCAAATTGCGTTAGCCAAAAACATTCAGTACTTC.

The chain employs TRBV5-4 and TRBJ2-5, with 9 bases aligning to TRBD2. From germline, CDR1 is SGHNT and CDR2 YYREEE (reference sequence). The CDR3 spans 15 residues. J lost 6 bases, V lost 2 bases, and 8 bases had no gene match. The CDR3 region has the DNA TGTGCCAGCAGCTTAGGGCTAGCGGGGATTCAGACCCAGTACTTC. Protein sequence: CASSLGLAGIQTQYF.

The genes are TRBV11-2 and TRBJ1-2; tentative D call: TRBD1 (6 bases). Deletions cut 5 bases from V and 0 bases from J, with 16 bases between. Per the germline V gene, CDR1 is SGHAT and CDR2 is FQNNGV. The CDR3 extends over 16 amino acids. Written as DNA, the CDR3 is TGTGCCAGCAGCGACCGACGAGGGGGGGCTAACTATGGCTACACCTTC. Encoded protein: CASSDRRGGANYGYTF.